A selection of T cell receptor beta chains follows, all from one sample in a study of T cells after yellow fever vaccination. MiXCR, run by TCRdb on the 5' RACE reads, gives a single entry per CDR3 protein. Altogether 25,000 to 35,000 distinct CDR3 sequences are present, under 4.5% being singletons, with the ten largest covering 35% to 50%. Here the sequenced sample was CD8+ T cells sorted from PBMCs, taken 5 days after the yellow fever booster vaccination. The receptor source for this set is a young man who received the YFV17D yellow fever vaccine. Both conserved end residues are part of each CDR3. The order of the fields is clone size, D gene, V gene, J gene, CDR3 protein, CDR3 DNA. The D gene is left open where the match is weak. Clone size appears in some rows only: once, few, many, or a class for an expanded clone.

many	-	TRBV20-1	TRBJ1-5	CSAGGQHSNQPQHF	TGCAGTGCCGGAGGGCAGCATAGCAATCAGCCCCAGCATTTT
many	TRBD2	TRBV20-1	TRBJ2-2	CSASSASGIPGELFF	TGCAGTGCTAGCTCCGCTAGCGGGATCCCCGGGGAGCTGTTTTTT
-	TRBD2	TRBV6-4	TRBJ2-1	CTRCLELAGLGDLYNEQFF	TGTACCCGCTGTTTAGAACTAGCGGGCTTGGGGGACCTTTACAATGAGCAGTTCTTC
many	TRBD2	TRBV6-2/TRBV6-3	TRBJ2-3	CASSYAGTSGRAWGTDTQYF	TGTGCCAGCAGTTACGCTGGGACTAGCGGGAGGGCTTGGGGGACAGATACGCAGTATTTT
many	TRBD2	TRBV3-1	TRBJ2-3	CASRQLAGGHVADTQYF	TGTGCCAGCAGACAACTAGCGGGAGGTCACGTGGCAGATACGCAGTATTTT
many	TRBD2	TRBV5-4	TRBJ2-1	CASSLGPTSGRASEQFF	TGTGCCAGCAGCTTGGGCCCCACTAGCGGGAGGGCATCTGAGCAGTTCTTC
many	-	TRBV10-2	TRBJ2-2	CASSDPNTGELFF	TGCGCCAGCAGTGACCCTAACACCGGGGAGCTGTTTTTT
many	-	TRBV4-3	TRBJ1-4	CASSLSVAVNEKLFF	TGCGCCAGCAGCCTCTCGGTAGCGGTTAATGAAAAACTGTTTTTT
many	-	TRBV7-9	TRBJ1-1	CASAGWGGTEAFF	TGTGCCAGCGCGGGATGGGGAGGCACTGAAGCTTTCTTT
many	-	TRBV11-2	TRBJ1-4	CASSPGRLELFF	TGTGCCAGCAGCCCTGGGAGGCTAGAACTGTTTTTT
many	-	TRBV7-2	TRBJ2-3	CASSLVGTDTQYF	TGTGCCAGCAGCTTAGTTGGGACAGATACGCAGTATTTT
many	TRBD1	TRBV28	TRBJ2-5	CASSSTGNQETQYF	TGTGCCAGCAGTTCGACAGGGAACCAAGAGACCCAGTACTTC
many	-	TRBV7-9	TRBJ1-1	CASSLTNEVFF	TGTGCCAGCAGCTTAACAAATGAAGTTTTCTTT
many	TRBD2	TRBV3-1	TRBJ2-7	CASSPGLAGVYEQYF	TGTGCCAGCAGCCCGGGACTAGCGGGAGTCTACGAGCAGTACTTC
many	TRBD2	TRBV5-1	TRBJ2-7	CASSISGSDYEQYF	TGCGCCAGCAGCATTAGCGGGAGTGACTACGAGCAGTACTTC
many	TRBD2	TRBV20-1	TRBJ2-1	CSARLAGGTWSYNEQFF	TGCAGTGCTAGACTAGCGGGAGGTACCTGGTCCTACAATGAGCAGTTCTTC
many	-	TRBV11-2	TRBJ2-2	CASSLGTNGELFF	TGTGCCAGCAGCTTGGGGACAAACGGGGAGCTGTTTTTT
many	-	TRBV6-2/TRBV6-3	TRBJ1-2	CASRSRSRNYGYTF	TGTGCCAGCAGATCCAGATCTAGAAACTATGGCTACACCTTC
large	TRBD2	TRBV9	TRBJ2-1	CASSEGLAVGEQFF	TGTGCCAGCAGTGAAGGACTAGCGGTAGGAGAGCAGTTCTTC
medium-sized	TRBD2	TRBV7-2	TRBJ2-5	CASGRLLAGLQETQYF	TGTGCCAGCGGACGGTTACTAGCGGGCCTCCAAGAGACCCAGTACTTC
many	-	TRBV12-3/TRBV12-4	TRBJ2-5	CASSRSLETQYF	TGTGCCAGCAGTAGGTCCTTGGAGACCCAGTACTTC
many	TRBD2	TRBV5-6	TRBJ2-2	CASSLGLAGSGELFF	TGTGCCAGCAGCTTGGGTCTAGCGGGGTCCGGGGAGCTGTTTTTT
many	-	TRBV12-3/TRBV12-4	TRBJ2-2	CASSLRGDTGELFF	TGTGCCAGCAGTTTGCGCGGAGACACCGGGGAGCTGTTTTTT
few	TRBD1	TRBV7-9	TRBJ2-7	CASSHAFGQASDEQYF	TGTGCCAGCAGCCACGCCTTCGGACAGGCTTCAGACGAGCAGTACTTC
-	-	TRBV28	TRBJ1-3	CASSLPKGSLNTIYF	TGTGCCAGCAGTTTACCCAAGGGAAGTCTAAACACCATATATTTT
many	-	TRBV12-3/TRBV12-4	TRBJ2-7	CASGTGESSYEQYF	TGTGCCAGTGGGACTGGCGAGAGCTCCTACGAGCAGTACTTC
many	TRBD2	TRBV4-3	TRBJ2-7	CASSQELDSGSSYEQYF	TGCGCCAGCAGCCAAGAATTAGATAGCGGGTCTTCCTACGAGCAGTACTTC
many	TRBD2	TRBV24-1	TRBJ2-2	CATSDGTSGPGELFF	TGTGCCACCAGTGACGGGACTAGCGGTCCCGGGGAGCTGTTTTTT
many	-	TRBV14	TRBJ2-7	CASSQVELDPYEQYF	TGTGCCAGCAGCCAAGTAGAGCTCGATCCCTACGAGCAGTACTTC
many	-	TRBV12-3/TRBV12-4	TRBJ2-3	CASTLEVADTDTQYF	TGTGCCAGCACCCTTGAAGTAGCAGACACAGATACGCAGTATTTT
many	TRBD1	TRBV14	TRBJ2-7	CASSRGQGANEQYF	TGTGCCAGCAGCAGGGGACAGGGGGCTAACGAGCAGTACTTC
many	-	TRBV9	TRBJ2-1	CASSARSGNEQFF	TGTGCCAGCAGCGCCAGGAGCGGAAATGAGCAGTTCTTC
-	TRBD1	TRBV10-2	TRBJ2-7	CAGGQGNPYEQYF	TGCGCCGGGGGACAGGGGAACCCCTACGAGCAGTACTTC
many	TRBD1	TRBV29-1	TRBJ2-5	CSVVRGQGIETQYF	TGCAGCGTTGTTAGGGGACAGGGGATAGAGACCCAGTACTTC
many	-	TRBV29-1	TRBJ2-2	CSVVREPPGELFF	TGCAGCGTTGTTAGAGAACCTCCCGGGGAGCTGTTTTTT
many	-	TRBV12-3/TRBV12-4	TRBJ1-1	CASSLAGRSEAFF	TGTGCCAGCAGTTTAGCAGGCAGGTCTGAAGCTTTCTTT
many	-	TRBV9	TRBJ2-7	CASSTGRGEQYF	TGTGCCAGCAGCACTGGCAGGGGCGAGCAGTACTTC
many	-	TRBV20-1	TRBJ2-7	CSARDPSGIGFYEQYF	TGCAGTGCTAGAGATCCGTCGGGGATAGGGTTTTACGAGCAGTACTTC
many	TRBD2	TRBV12-3/TRBV12-4	TRBJ2-5	CASIVAGAPQETQYF	TGTGCCAGCATCGTAGCGGGAGCGCCACAAGAGACCCAGTACTTC
many	-	TRBV27	TRBJ2-2	CASGWGAGELFF	TGTGCCAGCGGATGGGGAGCCGGGGAGCTGTTTTTT
-	TRBD2	TRBV18	TRBJ2-1	CASGTSGRLGKQFF	TGTGCCAGTGGGACTAGCGGGAGACTGGGCAAGCAGTTCTTC
many	-	TRBV4-2	TRBJ2-1	CASSQGISEYNEQFF	TGTGCCAGCAGCCAAGGGATTAGCGAATACAATGAGCAGTTCTTC
many	TRBD1	TRBV28	TRBJ2-7	CASRWDRASSYEQYF	TGTGCCAGCAGATGGGACAGGGCCAGCTCCTACGAGCAGTACTTC
many	-	TRBV5-1	TRBJ2-1	CASSLADNSYNEQFF	TGCGCCAGCAGCTTGGCGGACAACTCCTACAATGAGCAGTTCTTC
many	-	TRBV20-1	TRBJ2-7	CSASLVSGEQYF	TGCAGTGCTAGTCTAGTTTCTGGCGAGCAGTACTTC
many	-	TRBV7-9	TRBJ2-1	CASWRAGEQFF	TGTGCCTCCTGGAGAGCGGGTGAGCAGTTCTTC
many	TRBD2	TRBV5-8	TRBJ2-2	CASSRPGGHFLGELFF	TGTGCCAGCAGCCGACCGGGGGGGCACTTTCTCGGGGAGCTGTTTTTT
many	-	TRBV15	TRBJ1-1	CATSRVTPPGMNTEAFF	TGTGCCACCAGCAGAGTTACTCCGCCCGGGATGAACACTGAAGCTTTCTTT
many	TRBD1	TRBV6-2/TRBV6-3	TRBJ2-1	CASCPGQGYYEQFF	TGTGCCAGCTGCCCGGGACAGGGGTATTATGAGCAGTTCTTC
many	-	TRBV10-2	TRBJ2-7	CASGLAAEQYF	TGCGCCAGCGGGCTTGCAGCCGAGCAGTACTTC
many	-	TRBV6-5	TRBJ1-2	CASSFGAGTPATYGYTF	TGTGCCAGCAGCTTTGGAGCCGGGACCCCAGCAACCTATGGCTACACCTTC
many	-	TRBV6-4	TRBJ1-1	CASSDRDNTEAFF	TGTGCCAGCAGTGACCGGGACAACACTGAAGCTTTCTTT